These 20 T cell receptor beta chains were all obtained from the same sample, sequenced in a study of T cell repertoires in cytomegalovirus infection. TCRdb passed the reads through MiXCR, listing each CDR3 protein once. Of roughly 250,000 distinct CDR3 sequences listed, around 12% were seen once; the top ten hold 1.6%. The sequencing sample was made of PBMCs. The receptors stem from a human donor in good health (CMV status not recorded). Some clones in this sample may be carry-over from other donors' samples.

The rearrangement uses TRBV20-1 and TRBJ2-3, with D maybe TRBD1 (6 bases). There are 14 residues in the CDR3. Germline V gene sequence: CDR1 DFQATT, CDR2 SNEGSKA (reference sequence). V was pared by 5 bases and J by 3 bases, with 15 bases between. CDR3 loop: CSAWNRDGTDTQYF. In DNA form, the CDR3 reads TGCAGTGCTTGGAACAGGGATGGGACAGATACGCAGTATTTT.

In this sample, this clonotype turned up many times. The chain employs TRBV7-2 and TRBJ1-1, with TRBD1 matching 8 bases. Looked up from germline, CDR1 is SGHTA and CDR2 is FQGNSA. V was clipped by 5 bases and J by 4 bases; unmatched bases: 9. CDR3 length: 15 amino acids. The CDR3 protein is CASSPWGQVGTEAFF. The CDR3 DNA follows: TGTGCCAGCAGCCCTTGGGGACAGGTGGGCACTGAAGCTTTCTTT.

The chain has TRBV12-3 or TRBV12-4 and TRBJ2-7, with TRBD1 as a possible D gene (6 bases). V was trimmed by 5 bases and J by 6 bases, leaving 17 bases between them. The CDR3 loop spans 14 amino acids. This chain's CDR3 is CASSLRTETGEQYF. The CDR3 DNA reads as TGTGCCAGCAGTCTCCGGACAGAAACAGGCGAGCAGTACTTC.

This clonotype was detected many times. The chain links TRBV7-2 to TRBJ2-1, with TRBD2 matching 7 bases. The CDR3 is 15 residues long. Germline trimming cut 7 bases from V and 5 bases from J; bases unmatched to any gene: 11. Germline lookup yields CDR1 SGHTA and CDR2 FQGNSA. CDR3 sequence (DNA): TGTGCCAGCACAGTAGCGCTAGCGGAGAACAATGAGCAGTTCTTC. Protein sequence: CASTVALAENNEQFF.

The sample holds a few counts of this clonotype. The DNA of the CDR3 is TGTGCCAGCAGCCCGACCGGACAGTCTCAGCCCCAGCATTTT. Protein: CASSPTGQSQPQHF. The chain links TRBV5-6 to TRBJ1-5; possible D gene TRBD1, 6 bases. Trimming took off 4 bases at V and 6 bases at J, with 14 bases between the two ends. Germline values: CDR1 SGHDT, CDR2 YYEEEE. This CDR3 has 14 residues. The full variable domain, its missing parts supplied by reference TRBV5-6 and TRBJ1-5, is DAGVTQSPTHLIKTRGQQVTLRCSPKSGHDTVSWYQQALGQGPQFIFQYYEEEERQRGNFPDRFSGHQFPNYSSELNVNALLLGDSALYLCASSPTGQSQPQHFGDGTRLSIL.

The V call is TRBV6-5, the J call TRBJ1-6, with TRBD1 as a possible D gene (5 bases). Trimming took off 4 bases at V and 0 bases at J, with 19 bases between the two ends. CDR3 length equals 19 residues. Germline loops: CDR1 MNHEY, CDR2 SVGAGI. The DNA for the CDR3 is TGTGCCAGCAGTTTCTCGACCTCCCCAGGGAGCTCCTATAATTCACCCCTCCACTTT. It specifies CASSFSTSPGSSYNSPLHF.

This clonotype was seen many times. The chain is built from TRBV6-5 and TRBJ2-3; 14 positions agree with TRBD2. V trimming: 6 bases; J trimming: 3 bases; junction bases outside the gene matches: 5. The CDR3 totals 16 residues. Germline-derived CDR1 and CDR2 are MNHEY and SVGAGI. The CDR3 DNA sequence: TGTGCCAGCAGAAGAGGGACTAGCGGGAGTACAGATACGCAGTATTTT. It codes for CASRRGTSGSTDTQYF.

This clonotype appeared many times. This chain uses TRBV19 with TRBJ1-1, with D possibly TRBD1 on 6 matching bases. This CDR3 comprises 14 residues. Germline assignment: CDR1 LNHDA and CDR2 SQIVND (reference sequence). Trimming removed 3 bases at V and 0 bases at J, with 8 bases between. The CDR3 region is CASSIGQLNTEAFF. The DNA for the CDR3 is TGTGCCAGTAGTATTGGACAGTTGAACACTGAAGCTTTCTTT.

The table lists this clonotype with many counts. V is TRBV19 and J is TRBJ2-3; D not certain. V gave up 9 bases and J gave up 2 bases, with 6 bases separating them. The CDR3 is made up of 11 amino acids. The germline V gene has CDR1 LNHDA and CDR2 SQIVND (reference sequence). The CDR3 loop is CASSITDTQYF. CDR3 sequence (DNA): TGTGCCAGCAGCATCACAGATACGCAGTATTTT.

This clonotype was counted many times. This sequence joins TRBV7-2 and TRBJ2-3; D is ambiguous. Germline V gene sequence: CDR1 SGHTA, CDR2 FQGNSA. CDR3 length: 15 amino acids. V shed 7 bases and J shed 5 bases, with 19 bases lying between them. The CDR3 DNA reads TGTGCCAGCAATTCCTTAGGCTCAGTTGGAGATACGCAGTATTTT. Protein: CASNSLGSVGDTQYF.

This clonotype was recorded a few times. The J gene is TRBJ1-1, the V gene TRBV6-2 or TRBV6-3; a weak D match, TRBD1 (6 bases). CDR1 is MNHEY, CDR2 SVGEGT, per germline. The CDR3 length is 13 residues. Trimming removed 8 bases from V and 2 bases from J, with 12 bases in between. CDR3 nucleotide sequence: TGTGCCAGCCGGGGGCCAGCAAACACTGAAGCTTTCTTT. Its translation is CASRGPANTEAFF.

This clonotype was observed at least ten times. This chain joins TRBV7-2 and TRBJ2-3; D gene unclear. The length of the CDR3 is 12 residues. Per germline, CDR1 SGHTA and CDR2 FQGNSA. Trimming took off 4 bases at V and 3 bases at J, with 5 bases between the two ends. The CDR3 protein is CASSSYTDTQYF. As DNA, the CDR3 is TGTGCCAGCAGCTCCTATACAGATACGCAGTATTTT.

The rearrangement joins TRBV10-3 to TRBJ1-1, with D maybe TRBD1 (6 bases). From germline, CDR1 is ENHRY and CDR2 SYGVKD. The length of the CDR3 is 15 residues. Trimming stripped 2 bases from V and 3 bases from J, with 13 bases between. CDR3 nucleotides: TGTGCCATCAGTGAGAACAGGGAGGTGGACACTGAAGCTTTCTTT. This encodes CAISENREVDTEAFF.

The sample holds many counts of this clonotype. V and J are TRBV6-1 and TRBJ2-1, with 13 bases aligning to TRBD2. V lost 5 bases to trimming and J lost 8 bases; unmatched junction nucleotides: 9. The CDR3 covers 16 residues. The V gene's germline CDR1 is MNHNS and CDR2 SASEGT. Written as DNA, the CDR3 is TGTGCCAGCAGTCGTCAGACTAGCGGGGGGAGGGATGAGCAGTTCTTC. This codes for CASSRQTSGGRDEQFF.

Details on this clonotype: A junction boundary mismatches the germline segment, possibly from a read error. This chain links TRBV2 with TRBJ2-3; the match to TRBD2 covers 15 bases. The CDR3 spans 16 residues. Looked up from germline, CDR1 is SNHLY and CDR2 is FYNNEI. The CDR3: CASRIGLAGGVNTQYF. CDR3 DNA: TGCGCCAGCAGGATAGGACTAGCGGGGGGGGTAAATACGCAGTATTTT. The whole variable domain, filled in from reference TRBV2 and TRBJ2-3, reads EPEVTQTPSHQVTQMGQEVILRCVPISNHLYFYWYRQILGQKVEFLVSFYNNEISEKSEIFDDQFSVERPDGSNFTLKIRSTKLEDSAMYFCASRIGLAGGVNTQYFGPGTRLTVL.

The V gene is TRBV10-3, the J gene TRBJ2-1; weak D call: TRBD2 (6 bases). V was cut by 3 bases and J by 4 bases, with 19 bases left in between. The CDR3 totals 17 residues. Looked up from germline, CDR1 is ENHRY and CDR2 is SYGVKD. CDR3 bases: TGTGCCATCAGTGACCCCATTGGCGGGGCCGGATACAATGAGCAGTTCTTC. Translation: CAISDPIGGAGYNEQFF.

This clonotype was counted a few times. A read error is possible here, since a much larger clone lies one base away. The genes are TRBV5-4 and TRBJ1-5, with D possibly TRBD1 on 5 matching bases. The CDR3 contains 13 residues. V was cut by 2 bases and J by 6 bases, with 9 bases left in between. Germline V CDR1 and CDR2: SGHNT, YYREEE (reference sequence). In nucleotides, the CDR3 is TGTGCCAGCAGCTTAGACAGAACTCAGCCCCAGCATTTT. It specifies CASSLDRTQPQHF.

The CDR3, as DNA: TGTGCCAGCTCACCCTCGCGGGACATAAAAAGTGAGCAGTTCTTC. This sequence encodes CASSPSRDIKSEQFF. The chain uses TRBV18 and TRBJ2-1; the D gene could be TRBD1 or TRBD2 (6 bases each). Per the germline V gene, CDR1 is KGHSH and CDR2 is LQKENI. Trimming stripped 3 bases from V and 9 bases from J, with 18 bases between. The CDR3 totals 15 residues. The full variable domain, completed using reference TRBV18 and TRBJ2-1, is NAGVMQNPRHLVRRRGQEARLRCSPMKGHSHVYWYRQLPEEGLKFMVYLQKENIIDESGMPKERFSAEFPKEGPSILRIQQVVRGDSAAYFCASSPSRDIKSEQFFGPGTRLTVL.

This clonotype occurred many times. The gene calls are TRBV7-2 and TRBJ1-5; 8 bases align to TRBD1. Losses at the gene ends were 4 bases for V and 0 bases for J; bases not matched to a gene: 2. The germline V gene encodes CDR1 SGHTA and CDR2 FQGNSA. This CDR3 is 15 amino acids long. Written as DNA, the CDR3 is TGTGCCAGCAGCTGGACAGGGACTAGCAATCAGCCCCAGCATTTT. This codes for CASSWTGTSNQPQHF.

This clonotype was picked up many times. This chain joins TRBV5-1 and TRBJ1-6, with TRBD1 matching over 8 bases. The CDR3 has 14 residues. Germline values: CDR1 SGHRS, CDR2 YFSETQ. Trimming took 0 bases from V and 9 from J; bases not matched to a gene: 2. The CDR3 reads CASSLVQGASPLHF. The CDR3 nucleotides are TGCGCCAGCAGCTTGGTTCAGGGGGCTTCACCCCTCCACTTT.